This T cell receptor beta chain was found in a study of blood T cell repertoires in COVID-19. Study-level background: Sites across the United States, Italy and Spain contributed samples from acute and convalescent COVID-19. T cells, B-cell-depleted T cells, or PBMCs supplied cDNA or gDNA.

Per the germline V gene, CDR1 is SNHLY and CDR2 is FYNNEI. V was trimmed by 2 bases and J by 5 bases, leaving 6 bases between them. This CDR3 contains 13 residues. In the original workflow: Using reference gene primer amplification, nucleated cell counts were estimated. Data came from immunoSEQ multiplex PCR; TCRdb stores just in-frame clones and leaves some out. D and trimming were read from the DNA, whereas the V and J calls and clone size are those reported in that table. The data hold some 150,000 clones, with 75% to 90% observed a single time. The rearrangement joins TRBV2 to TRBJ2-2; tentative D call: TRBD1 (6 bases). The source is a man over 45 with active COVID-19. What was sequenced was peripheral blood. DNA of the CDR3: TGTGCCAGCAGTGAACAGGGGACCGGGGAGCTGTTTTTT. Amino acids: CASSEQGTGELFF.